This T cell receptor (beta chain) was found in a study of early T cells in non-severe SARS-CoV-2 infection. Study summary: Chains were unpaired, as sequencing was done on bulk RNA from unsorted whole blood.

There are a few counts of this clonotype. Its antigen is not identified. General study findings and limits: The VDJdb matching leaned toward anti-spike CD8 responses and overlooked private and CD4 specificities.

In the library, individual cDNA molecules carried attached unique molecular identifiers. TCRdb re-analysed the 5' RACE reads in MiXCR, keeping a single row per CDR3 protein. The sample has approximately 68,000 distinct CDR3 sequences; 10% are singletons. V shed 3 bases and J shed 3 bases, with 11 bases lying between them. CDR3 size: 14 residues. Germline loops: CDR1 LGHNA, CDR2 YSLEER. The chain recombines TRBV4-3 with TRBJ2-5, with D unclear. The sequencing used whole blood, collected at baseline. The receptor's source is an adult who was a healthcare worker with PCR-confirmed SARS-CoV-2 infection or an uninfected control (not recorded which). The CDR3 DNA reads TGCGCCAGCAGCCAGGGCCTTGGTAAAGAGACCCAGTACTTC. Translated: CASSQGLGKETQYF.